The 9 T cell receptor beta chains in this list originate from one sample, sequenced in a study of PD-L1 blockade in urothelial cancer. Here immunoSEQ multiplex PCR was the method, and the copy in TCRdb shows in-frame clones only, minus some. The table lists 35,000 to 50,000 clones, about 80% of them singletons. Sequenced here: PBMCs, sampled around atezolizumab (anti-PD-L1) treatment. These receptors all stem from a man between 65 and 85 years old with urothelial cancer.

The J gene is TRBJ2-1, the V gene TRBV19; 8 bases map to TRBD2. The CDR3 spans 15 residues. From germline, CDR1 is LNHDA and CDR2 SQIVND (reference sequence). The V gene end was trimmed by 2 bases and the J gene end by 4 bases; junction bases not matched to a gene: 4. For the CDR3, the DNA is TGTGCCAGTAGTATACAAGCGGGGGTGTACAATGAGCAGTTCTTC. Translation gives CASSIQAGVYNEQFF.

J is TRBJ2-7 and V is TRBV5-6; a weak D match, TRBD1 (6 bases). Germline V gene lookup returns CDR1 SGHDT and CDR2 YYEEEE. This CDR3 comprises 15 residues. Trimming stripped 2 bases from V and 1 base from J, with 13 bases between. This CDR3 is CASSFQDRTSYEQYF. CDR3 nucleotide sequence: TGTGCCAGCAGCTTCCAGGACAGAACGTCCTACGAGCAGTACTTC.

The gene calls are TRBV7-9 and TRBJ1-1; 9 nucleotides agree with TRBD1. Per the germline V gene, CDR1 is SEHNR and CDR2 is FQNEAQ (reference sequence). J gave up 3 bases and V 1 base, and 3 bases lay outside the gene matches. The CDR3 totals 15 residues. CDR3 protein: CASSLGDRVDTEAFF. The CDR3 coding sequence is TGTGCCAGCAGCTTAGGGGACAGGGTCGACACTGAAGCTTTCTTT.

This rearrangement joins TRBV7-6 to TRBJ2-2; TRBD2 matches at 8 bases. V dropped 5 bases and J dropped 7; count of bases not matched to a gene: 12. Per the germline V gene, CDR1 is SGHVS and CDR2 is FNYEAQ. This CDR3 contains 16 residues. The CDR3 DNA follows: TGTGCCAGCAGCCCCCTGTCGGGAGGGTGGGACGGGGAGCTGTTTTTT. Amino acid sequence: CASSPLSGGWDGELFF.

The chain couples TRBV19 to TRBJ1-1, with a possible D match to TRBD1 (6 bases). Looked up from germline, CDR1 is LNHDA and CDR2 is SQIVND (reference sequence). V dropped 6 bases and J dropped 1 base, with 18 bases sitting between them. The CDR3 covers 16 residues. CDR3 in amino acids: CASSPLKGQKNTEAFF. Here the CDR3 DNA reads TGTGCCAGTAGCCCCCTAAAAGGACAGAAGAACACTGAAGCTTTCTTT.

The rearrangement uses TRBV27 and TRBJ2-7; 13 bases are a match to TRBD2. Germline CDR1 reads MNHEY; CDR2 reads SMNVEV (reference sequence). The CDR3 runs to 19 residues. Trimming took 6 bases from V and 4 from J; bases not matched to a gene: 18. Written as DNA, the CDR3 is TGTGCCAGCAGCCCGTTTTTTATAGGGACTAGCGGGACTGGTTACGAGCAGTACTTC. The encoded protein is CASSPFFIGTSGTGYEQYF.

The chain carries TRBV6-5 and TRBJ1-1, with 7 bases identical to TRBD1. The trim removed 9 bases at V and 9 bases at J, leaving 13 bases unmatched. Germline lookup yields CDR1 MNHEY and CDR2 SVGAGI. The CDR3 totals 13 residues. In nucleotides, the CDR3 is TGTGCCAGTAAACCGGGACAGCAACAGAAAGCTTTCTTT. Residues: CASKPGQQQKAFF.

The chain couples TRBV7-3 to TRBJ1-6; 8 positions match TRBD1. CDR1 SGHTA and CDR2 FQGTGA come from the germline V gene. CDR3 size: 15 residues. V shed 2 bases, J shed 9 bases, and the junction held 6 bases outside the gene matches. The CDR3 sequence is CASSLSAQGGSPLHF. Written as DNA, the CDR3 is TGTGCCAGCAGCTTATCTGCACAGGGGGGTTCACCCCTCCACTTT.

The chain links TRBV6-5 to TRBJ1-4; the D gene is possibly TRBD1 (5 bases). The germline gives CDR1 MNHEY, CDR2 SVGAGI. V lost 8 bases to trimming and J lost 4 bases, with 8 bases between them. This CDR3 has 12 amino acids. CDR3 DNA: TGTGCCAGCCACGACAGTAATGAAAAACTGTTTTTT. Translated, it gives CASHDSNEKLFF.